This T cell receptor beta chain was captured by sequencing in a study of post-analysis software for immune sequencing data. Broader study findings: In patients, TRBV5-6, TRBV5-1 and TRBV20-1 belonged to roughly five TRBV segments found more frequently than in controls.

This clonotype was seen just once. Its antigen remains unknown. V was trimmed by 2 bases and J by 0 bases, leaving 14 bases between them. This CDR3 spans 17 amino acids. Unique molecular identifiers were built into the TCR beta cDNA libraries. A population of roughly 0.95 to 10 million T cells gave rise to about half a million cDNA molecules. TCRdb reanalysed the PCR reads using MiXCR and keeps one entry per CDR3 protein. The sample holds fewer than 900,000 distinct CDR3 sequences; under 60% are singletons and the top ten take roughly 4.4%. The TCR sequence derives from a girl aged 5 to 17 with multiple sclerosis. V usage is TRBV12-3 or TRBV12-4 and J usage is TRBJ1-5; possibly TRBD1 for D (5 bases). The sequenced material came from blood. CDR3: CASSLNRTWYSNQPQHF. CDR3 sequence (DNA): TGTGCCAGCAGTTTAAACCGGACATGGTATAGCAATCAGCCCCAGCATTTT.